Detailed here is one TCR beta chain. This sample was included in a study of T cell responses to AZD1222 COVID-19 vaccine. TCRdb's table, derived via immunoSEQ multiplex PCR, lists solely in-frame clones and lacks some. The sample comprises 100,000 to 110,000 clones, around 90% of which are singletons, and around 1.7% rests with the top ten. The CDR3 is made up of 14 amino acids. V lost 6 bases, J lost 0 bases, and 12 bases lay in between. Germline V gene sequence: CDR1 GTSNPN, CDR2 SVGIG (reference sequence). This sample comprised peripheral blood, obtained on day 0 of AZD1222 vaccination. The sequence came from an adult in good health. The V and J genes are TRBV30 and TRBJ1-5; a weak D match, TRBD1 (6 bases). CDR3 sequence reads: CACSQGYSNQPQHF. Here the CDR3 DNA reads TGTGCCTGCTCACAGGGTTATAGCAATCAGCCCCAGCATTTT.